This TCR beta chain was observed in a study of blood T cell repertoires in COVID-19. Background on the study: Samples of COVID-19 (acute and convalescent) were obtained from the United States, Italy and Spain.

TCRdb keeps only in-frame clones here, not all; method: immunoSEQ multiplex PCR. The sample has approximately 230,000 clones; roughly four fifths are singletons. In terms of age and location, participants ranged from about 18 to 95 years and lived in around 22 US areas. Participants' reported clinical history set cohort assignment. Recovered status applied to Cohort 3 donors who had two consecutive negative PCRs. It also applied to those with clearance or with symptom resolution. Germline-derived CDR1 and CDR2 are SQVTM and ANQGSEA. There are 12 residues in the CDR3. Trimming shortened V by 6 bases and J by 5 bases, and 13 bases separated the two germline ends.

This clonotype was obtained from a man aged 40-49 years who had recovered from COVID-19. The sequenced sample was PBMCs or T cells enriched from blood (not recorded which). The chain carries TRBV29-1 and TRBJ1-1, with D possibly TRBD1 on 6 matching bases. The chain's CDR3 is CSVGQKRTEAFF. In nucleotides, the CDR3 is TGCAGCGTCGGACAGAAGAGGACTGAAGCTTTCTTT.